These T cell receptor beta chains were read from a single sample in a study of blood T cell repertoires in COVID-19. Profiling relied on immunoSEQ multiplex PCR, and the TCRdb table lists in-frame clones only, not all of them. The table records hundreds of thousands of clones, approximately 82% of them present only once. Sequenced material: PBMCs or T cells enriched from blood (not recorded which). Receptor source: a man aged 35 to 55 who had been exposed to COVID-19. CDR3s include the opening cysteine and the closing phenylalanine or tryptophan. The D gene is left open where the match is weak. Size values are once, few and many counts, or a class for expanded clones, and some rows have none.

clone_size j_call cdr3_length v_call d_call cdr3_aa cdr3_nt
. TRBJ2-4 18 TRBV3-1/TRBV3-2 TRBD1 CASSQEQPGQGFINIQYF TGTGCCAGCAGCCAAGAGCAGCCGGGACAGGGTTTCATAAACATTCAGTACTTC
. TRBJ2-3 11 TRBV10-1 . CASSITDTQYF TGCGCCAGCTCCATCACAGATACGCAGTATTTT
. TRBJ2-5 10 TRBV9 . CASLEGTQYF TGTGCCAGCCTAGAAGGGACCCAGTACTTC
. TRBJ2-2 13 TRBV12-3/TRBV12-4 . CASRAVNTGELFF TGTGCCAGCAGAGCGGTGAACACCGGGGAGCTGTTTTTT
. TRBJ1-5 13 TRBV19 TRBD1 CASTTGGPQPQHF TGTGCCAGTACCACAGGGGGCCCCCAGCCCCAGCATTTT
. TRBJ1-3 14 TRBV28 TRBD1 CASRGGAPGNTIYF TGTGCCAGCAGAGGGGGCGCTCCCGGAAACACCATATATTTT
once TRBJ2-7 14 TRBV12-5 . CASGKTYRAYEQYF TGTGCTAGTGGTAAGACCTACAGGGCCTACGAGCAGTACTTC
. TRBJ2-7 13 TRBV29-1 TRBD2 CSVRAGGTYEQYF TGCAGCGTCAGAGCGGGAGGGACCTACGAGCAGTACTTC
few TRBJ2-7 13 TRBV21-1 . CAILRRSSYEQYF TGTGCCATCCTACGGAGGAGCTCCTACGAGCAGTACTTC
. TRBJ2-1 17 TRBV18 TRBD1 CASSPREWNRGSAEQFF TGTGCCAGCTCACCACGGGAATGGAACAGGGGGTCTGCAGAGCAGTTCTTC
. TRBJ2-2 13 TRBV2 . CASGLANTGELFF TGTGCCAGCGGTTTAGCGAACACCGGGGAGCTGTTTTTT
once TRBJ2-3 19 TRBV5-1 TRBD1 CASSFISGIRGPGTDTQYF TGCGCCAGCAGCTTTATCAGTGGGATCAGGGGGCCGGGCACAGATACGCAGTATTTT
few TRBJ1-5 13 TRBV5-5 . CASSWLDNQPQHF TGTGCCAGCAGCTGGCTAGACAATCAGCCCCAGCATTTT
. TRBJ2-7 14 TRBV5-5 TRBD2 CASSLRREGYEQYF TGTGCCAGCAGCTTGCGGCGGGAGGGGTACGAGCAGTACTTC
. TRBJ1-6 14 TRBV10-2 . CASRSAGNMSPLHF TGCGCCAGCAGGTCCGCAGGGAATATGTCACCCCTCCACTTT
. TRBJ2-7 13 TRBV6-5 TRBD1 CASSPQGAGEQYF TGTGCCAGCAGCCCACAGGGGGCGGGGGAGCAGTACTTC
. TRBJ2-3 16 TRBV9 . CASSVGTDIYTDTQYF TGTGCCAGCAGCGTAGGGACAGACATTTACACAGATACGCAGTATTTT
. TRBJ2-7 15 TRBV19 . CASSLSGTLTYEQYF TGTGCCAGTAGCCTATCCGGGACACTCACCTACGAGCAGTACTTC
few TRBJ2-6 19 TRBV5-1 TRBD2 CASSFLTSGIDSGANVLTF TGCGCCAGCAGCTTTTTGACTAGCGGAATCGACTCTGGGGCCAACGTCCTGACTTTC
once TRBJ2-7 17 TRBV5-5 TRBD2 CASSPKLAGVPPAEQYF TGTGCCAGCAGCCCAAAACTAGCGGGAGTCCCGCCGGCCGAGCAGTACTTC
. TRBJ2-5 13 TRBV9 . CASSVWGEETQYF TGTGCCAGCAGCGTATGGGGGGAAGAGACCCAGTACTTC
. TRBJ2-4 14 TRBV6-5 TRBD2 CATQRGEGRSVQYF TGTGCGACTCAGCGGGGGGAGGGGCGGTCCGTTCAGTACTTC
many TRBJ2-1 11 TRBV19 . CASTAYNEQFF TGTGCCAGTACAGCGTACAATGAGCAGTTCTTC
once TRBJ1-5 14 TRBV19 . CASSIAGVDQPQHF TGTGCCAGTAGTATAGCAGGGGTTGATCAGCCCCAGCATTTT
. TRBJ1-4 16 TRBV7-6 . CASSLEYGEGTTKLFF TGTGCCAGCAGCTTGGAGTACGGTGAAGGGACAACAAAACTGTTTTTT
. TRBJ2-7 13 TRBV10-3 TRBD1 CAIRGDSLYEQYF TGTGCCATCAGGGGGGACAGCCTCTACGAGCAGTACTTC
. TRBJ1-6 16 TRBV5-1 TRBD1 CASQSQGAAEVTPLHF TGCGCCAGCCAGAGCCAGGGGGCGGCCGAGGTGACACCCCTCCACTTT
. TRBJ2-7 13 TRBV10-1 . CASSVKGESEQYF TGCGCCAGCAGTGTCAAGGGGGAGTCCGAGCAGTACTTC
. TRBJ2-3 15 TRBV29-1 TRBD2 CSVAPHSGIKDTQYF TGCAGCGTGGCCCCCCATAGCGGGATTAAAGATACGCAGTATTTT
. TRBJ2-7 12 TRBV5-6 . CASSLTRYEQYF TGTGCCAGCAGCTTGACAAGATACGAGCAGTACTTC
. TRBJ1-2 14 TRBV18 TRBD1 CASSPGQSFYGYTF TGTGCCAGCTCACCGGGACAGAGCTTCTATGGCTACACCTTC
. TRBJ2-1 14 TRBV4-2 TRBD2 CASSLSGAMNEQFF TGTGCCAGCAGCCTAAGCGGGGCGATGAATGAGCAGTTCTTC
. TRBJ2-3 16 TRBV6-1 TRBD2 CASSGGTSGDTDTQYF TGTGCCAGCAGTGGAGGGACTAGCGGGGACACAGATACGCAGTATTTT
. TRBJ2-1 15 TRBV27 TRBD1 CASRLDRVRYNEQFF TGTGCCAGCAGACTCGACAGGGTCAGGTACAATGAGCAGTTCTTC
. TRBJ2-1 15 TRBV7-3 TRBD2 CASSRLAGLNNEQFF TGTGCCAGCAGCCGGCTAGCGGGACTCAACAATGAGCAGTTCTTC
. TRBJ1-2 14 TRBV27 . CASSLGSTDYGYTF TGTGCCAGCAGTTTAGGGTCGACAGACTATGGCTACACCTTC
. TRBJ1-6 13 TRBV10-3 . CAIRLDLNSPLHF TGTGCCATCAGACTCGATCTCAATTCACCCCTCCACTTT
. TRBJ2-2 14 TRBV5-4 . CASSGGTSGGELFF TGTGCCAGCAGCGGCGGGACCTCGGGCGGGGAGCTGTTTTTT
. TRBJ2-1 13 TRBV5-1 . CASSLFGGYEQFF TGCGCCAGCAGCTTGTTTGGGGGCTACGAGCAGTTCTTC
many TRBJ1-6 13 TRBV27 . CASRAHNNSPLHF TGTGCCAGCAGGGCACACAATAATTCACCCCTCCACTTT
. TRBJ2-1 16 TRBV27 TRBD2 CASSSLLAGGDSEQFF TGTGCCAGCAGTTCGTTACTAGCGGGAGGGGACAGTGAGCAGTTCTTC
. TRBJ1-1 15 TRBV2 TRBD1 CASGGQVLMNTEAFF TGTGCCAGCGGGGGACAGGTACTCATGAACACTGAAGCTTTCTTT
. TRBJ1-1 18 TRBV5-1 . CASSLSMRGPGMNTEAFF TGCGCCAGCAGCTTGTCAATGCGGGGGCCGGGGATGAACACTGAAGCTTTCTTT
. TRBJ1-5 12 TRBV29-1 . CSVAAGNQPQHF TGCAGCGTTGCCGCGGGCAATCAGCCCCAGCATTTT
. TRBJ2-4 14 TRBV5-4 . CASSPPTAGSDQYF TGTGCCAGCAGCCCCCCCACAGCGGGTTCTGATCAGTACTTC
once TRBJ2-1 17 TRBV27 TRBD1 CASSSEPDRGWYNEQFF TGTGCCAGCAGTTCAGAGCCGGACAGGGGATGGTACAATGAGCAGTTCTTC
. TRBJ1-1 16 TRBV5-1 TRBD1 CASSPTGGFMYTEAFF TGCGCCAGCAGCCCCACAGGGGGCTTCATGTATACTGAAGCTTTCTTT
. TRBJ2-7 14 TRBV4-1 TRBD2 CASSYTSGSYEQYF TGCGCCAGCAGCTACACTAGCGGGAGTTACGAGCAGTACTTC
. TRBJ1-6 14 TRBV27 . CASSFNGANSPLHF TGTGCCAGCAGTTTTAATGGGGCTAATTCACCCCTCCACTTT
. TRBJ2-7 15 TRBV9 . CASSVAQGLSYEQYF TGTGCCAGCAGCGTAGCCCAGGGACTCTCCTACGAGCAGTACTTC
. TRBJ1-2 15 TRBV7-9 . CASSSYLQGNYGYTF TGTGCCAGCAGCTCTTACCTACAGGGTAACTATGGCTACACCTTC
. TRBJ1-1 15 TRBV18 TRBD1 CASSAGQVPNTEAFF TGTGCCAGCTCAGCGGGACAGGTCCCGAACACTGAAGCTTTCTTT
. TRBJ2-4 13 TRBV5-8 . CASSFSRQNIQYF TGTGCCAGCAGCTTCTCTAGGCAAAACATTCAGTACTTC
. TRBJ2-3 15 TRBV9 . CASSVDQRHTDTQYF TGTGCCAGCAGCGTAGATCAGAGACACACAGATACGCAGTATTTT